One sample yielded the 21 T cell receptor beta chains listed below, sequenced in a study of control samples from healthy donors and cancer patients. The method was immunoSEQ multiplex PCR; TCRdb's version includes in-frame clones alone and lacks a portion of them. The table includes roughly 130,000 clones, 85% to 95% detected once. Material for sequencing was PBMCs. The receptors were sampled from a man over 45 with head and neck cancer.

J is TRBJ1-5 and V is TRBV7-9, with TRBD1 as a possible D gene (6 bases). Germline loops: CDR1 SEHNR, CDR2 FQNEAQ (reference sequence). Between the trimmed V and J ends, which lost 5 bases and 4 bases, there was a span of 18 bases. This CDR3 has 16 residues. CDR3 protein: CASSHTKGVGNQPQHF. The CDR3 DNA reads TGTGCCAGCAGCCATACAAAGGGGGTCGGTAATCAGCCCCAGCATTTT.

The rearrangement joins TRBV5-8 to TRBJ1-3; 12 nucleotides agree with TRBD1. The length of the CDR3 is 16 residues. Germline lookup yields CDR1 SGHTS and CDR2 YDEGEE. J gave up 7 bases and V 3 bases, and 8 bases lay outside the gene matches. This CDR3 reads CASSSGQGAKWNTIYF. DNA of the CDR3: TGTGCCAGCAGCTCGGGACAGGGGGCGAAATGGAACACCATATATTTT.

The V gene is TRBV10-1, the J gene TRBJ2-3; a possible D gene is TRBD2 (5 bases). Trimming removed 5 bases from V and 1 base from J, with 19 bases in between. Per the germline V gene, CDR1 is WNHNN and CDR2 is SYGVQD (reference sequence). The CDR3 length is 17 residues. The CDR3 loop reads CASSTALILEGTDTQYF. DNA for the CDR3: TGCGCCAGCAGTACCGCCCTAATACTAGAGGGCACAGATACGCAGTATTTT.

The CDR3 nucleotides read TGTGCCAGCAGCTTGGGTTCGCTGAGGGGCGGCTACACCTTC. Translation: CASSLGSLRGGYTF. V and J are TRBV5-4 and TRBJ1-2, with D maybe TRBD1 (5 bases). Trimming removed 0 bases at V and 8 bases at J, with 14 bases between. The CDR3 totals 14 residues. The V gene's germline CDR1 is SGHNT and CDR2 YYREEE (reference sequence).

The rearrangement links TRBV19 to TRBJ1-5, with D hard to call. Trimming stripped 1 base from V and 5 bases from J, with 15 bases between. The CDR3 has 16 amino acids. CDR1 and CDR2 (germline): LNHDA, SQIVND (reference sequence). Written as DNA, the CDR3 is TGTGCCAGTAGTATAGGGGTCGGCAGGCGAGATCAGCCCCAGCATTTT. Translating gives CASSIGVGRRDQPQHF.

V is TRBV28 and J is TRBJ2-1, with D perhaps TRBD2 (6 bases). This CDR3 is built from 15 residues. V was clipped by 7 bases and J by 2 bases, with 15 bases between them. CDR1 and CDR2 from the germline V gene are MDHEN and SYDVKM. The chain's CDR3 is CASIPGGGTYNEQFF. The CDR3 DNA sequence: TGTGCCAGCATTCCCGGAGGAGGGACCTACAATGAGCAGTTCTTC.

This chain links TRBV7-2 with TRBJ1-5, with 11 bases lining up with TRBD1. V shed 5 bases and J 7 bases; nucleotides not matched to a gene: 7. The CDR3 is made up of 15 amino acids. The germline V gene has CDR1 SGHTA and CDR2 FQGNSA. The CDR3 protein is CASSTPGTGGQPQHF. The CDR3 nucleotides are TGTGCCAGCAGCACCCCCGGGACAGGGGGACAGCCCCAGCATTTT.

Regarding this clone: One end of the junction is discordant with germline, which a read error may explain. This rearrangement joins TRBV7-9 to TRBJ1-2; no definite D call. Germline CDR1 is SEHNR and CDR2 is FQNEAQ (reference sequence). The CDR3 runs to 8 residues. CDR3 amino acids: CASSPTSF. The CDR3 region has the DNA TGTGCCAGCAGCCCAACTTCGTTC.

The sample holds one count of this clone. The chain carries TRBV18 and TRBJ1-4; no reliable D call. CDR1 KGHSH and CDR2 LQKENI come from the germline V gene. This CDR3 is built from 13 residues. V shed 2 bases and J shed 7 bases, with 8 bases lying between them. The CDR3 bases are TGTGCCAGCTCACCAGGGATGGGTGAAAAACTGTTTTTT. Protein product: CASSPGMGEKLFF.

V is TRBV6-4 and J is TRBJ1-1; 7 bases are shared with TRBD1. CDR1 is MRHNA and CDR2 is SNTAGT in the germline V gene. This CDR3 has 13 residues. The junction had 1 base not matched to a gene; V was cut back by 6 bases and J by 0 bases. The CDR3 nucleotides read TGTGCCAGCAGACAGGGGTTGAACACTGAAGCTTTCTTT. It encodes CASRQGLNTEAFF.

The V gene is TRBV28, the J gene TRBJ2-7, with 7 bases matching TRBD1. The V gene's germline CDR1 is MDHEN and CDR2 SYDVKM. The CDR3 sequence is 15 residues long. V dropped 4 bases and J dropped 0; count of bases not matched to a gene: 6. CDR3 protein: CASSSLDRDSYEQYF. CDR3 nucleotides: TGTGCCAGCAGTTCGCTCGACAGGGACTCCTACGAGCAGTACTTC.

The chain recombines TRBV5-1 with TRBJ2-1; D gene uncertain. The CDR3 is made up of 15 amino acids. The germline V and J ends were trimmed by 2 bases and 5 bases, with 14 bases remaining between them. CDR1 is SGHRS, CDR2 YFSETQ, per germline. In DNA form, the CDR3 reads TGCGCCAGCAGCTTCTTTGCGTCCCCGGACAATGAGCAGTTCTTC. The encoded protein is CASSFFASPDNEQFF.

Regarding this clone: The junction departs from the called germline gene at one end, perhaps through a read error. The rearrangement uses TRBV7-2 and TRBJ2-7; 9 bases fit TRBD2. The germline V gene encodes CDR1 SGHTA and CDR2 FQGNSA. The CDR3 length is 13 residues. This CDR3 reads CASSPSRTSESLF. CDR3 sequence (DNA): TGTGCCAGCAGCCCGAGCCGGACTAGCGAGTCCCTCTTC.

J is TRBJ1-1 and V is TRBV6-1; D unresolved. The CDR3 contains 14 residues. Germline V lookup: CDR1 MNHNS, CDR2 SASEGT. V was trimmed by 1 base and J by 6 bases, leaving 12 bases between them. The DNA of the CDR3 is TGTGCCAGCAGTGAAGTGGTCTCAGCGGCTGAAGCTTTCTTT. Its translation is CASSEVVSAAEAFF.

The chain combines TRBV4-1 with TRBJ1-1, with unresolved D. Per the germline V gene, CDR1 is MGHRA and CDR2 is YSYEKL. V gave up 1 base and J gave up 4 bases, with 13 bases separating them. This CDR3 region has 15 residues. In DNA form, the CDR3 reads TGCGCCAGCAGCCAAGGGCAAACCGCCGGCACTGAAGCTTTCTTT. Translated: CASSQGQTAGTEAFF.

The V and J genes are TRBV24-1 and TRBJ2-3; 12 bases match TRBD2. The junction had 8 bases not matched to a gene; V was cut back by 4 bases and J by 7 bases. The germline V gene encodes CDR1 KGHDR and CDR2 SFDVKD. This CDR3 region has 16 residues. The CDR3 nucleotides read TGTGCCACCAGTGACCCGACTAGCGGGGGAGGGTATACGCAGTATTTT. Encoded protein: CATSDPTSGGGYTQYF.

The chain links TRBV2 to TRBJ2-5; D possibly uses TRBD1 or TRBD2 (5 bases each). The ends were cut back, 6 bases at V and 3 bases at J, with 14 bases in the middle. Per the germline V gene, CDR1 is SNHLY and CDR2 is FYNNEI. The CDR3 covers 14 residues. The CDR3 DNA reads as TGTGCCAGCAGACGGCGAGGGGCGGAAGAGACCCAGTACTTC. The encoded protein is CASRRRGAEETQYF.

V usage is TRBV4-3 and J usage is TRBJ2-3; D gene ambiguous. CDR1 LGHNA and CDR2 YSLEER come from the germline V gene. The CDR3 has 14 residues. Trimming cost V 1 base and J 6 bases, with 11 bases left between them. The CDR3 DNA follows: TGCGCCAGCAGCCAAGCTCGTTTAGGGGATACGCAGTATTTT. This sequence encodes CASSQARLGDTQYF.

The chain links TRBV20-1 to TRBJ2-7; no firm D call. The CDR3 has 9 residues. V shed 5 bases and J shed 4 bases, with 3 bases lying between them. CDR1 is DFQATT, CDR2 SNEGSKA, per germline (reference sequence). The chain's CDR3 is CSAVYEQYF. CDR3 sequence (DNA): TGCAGTGCTGTTTACGAGCAGTACTTC.

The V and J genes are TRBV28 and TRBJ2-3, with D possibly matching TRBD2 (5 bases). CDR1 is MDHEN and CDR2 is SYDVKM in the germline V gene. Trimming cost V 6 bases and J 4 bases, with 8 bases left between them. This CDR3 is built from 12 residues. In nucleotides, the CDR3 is TGTGCCAGCAGCCAGAGGGCAGATACGCAGTATTTT. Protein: CASSQRADTQYF.

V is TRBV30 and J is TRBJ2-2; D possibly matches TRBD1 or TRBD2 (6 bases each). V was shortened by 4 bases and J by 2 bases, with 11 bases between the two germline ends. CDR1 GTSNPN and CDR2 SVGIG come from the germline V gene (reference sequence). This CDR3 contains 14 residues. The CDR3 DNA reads TGTGCCTGGAATCGGGGGCTTAACACCGGGGAGCTGTTTTTT. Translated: CAWNRGLNTGELFF.